This T cell receptor beta chain was documented in a study of sequential checkpoint blockade in melanoma. Study-level information: Maintenance nivolumab came after either treatment sequence. TCRβ was sequenced from DNA of some 97 pretreatment tumors. After nivolumab or ipilimumab alone, about 22 patients had week-13 rebiopsies.

The ends were cut back, 4 bases at V and 10 bases at J, with 13 bases in the middle. Germline values: CDR1 MNHGY, CDR2 SAAAGT. The CDR3 sequence is 13 residues long. The table came from immunoSEQ multiplex PCR; TCRdb's copy has only in-frame clones and leaves some out. The sample lists some 9,200 clones; approximately 25% were seen once. This clone was seen many times. This sample's treatment: randomized to nivolumab then ipilimumab (arm A) or the reverse (arm B). None of the patients previously received DNA-damaging chemotherapy. This TCR was recovered from a human donor with melanoma. This rearrangement joins TRBV6-8 to TRBJ2-2, with unresolved D. The specimen comprised tumor tissue (inferred from file names), sampled from a patient given nivolumab and ipilimumab in sequence. In nucleotides, the CDR3 is TGTGCCAGCAGTTCGGCCATGTCCGAGGAGCTGTTTTTT. Translation: CASSSAMSEELFF.